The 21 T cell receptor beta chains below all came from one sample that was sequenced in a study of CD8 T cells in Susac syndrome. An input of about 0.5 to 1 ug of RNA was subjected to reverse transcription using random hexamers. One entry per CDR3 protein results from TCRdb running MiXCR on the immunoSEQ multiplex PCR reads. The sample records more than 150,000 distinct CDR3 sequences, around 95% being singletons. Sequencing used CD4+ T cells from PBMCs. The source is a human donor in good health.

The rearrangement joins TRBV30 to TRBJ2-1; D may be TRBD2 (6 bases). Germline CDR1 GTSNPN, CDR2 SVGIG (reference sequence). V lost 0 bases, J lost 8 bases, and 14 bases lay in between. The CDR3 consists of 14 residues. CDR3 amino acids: CAWSVRLGLDEQFF. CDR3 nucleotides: TGTGCCTGGAGTGTAAGACTAGGTCTGGATGAGCAGTTCTTC.

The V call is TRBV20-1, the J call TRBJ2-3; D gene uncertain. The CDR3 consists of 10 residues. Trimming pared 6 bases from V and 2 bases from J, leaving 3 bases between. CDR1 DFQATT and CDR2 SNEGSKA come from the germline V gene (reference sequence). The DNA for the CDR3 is TGCAGTGCCGCCACAGATACGCAGTATTTT. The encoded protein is CSAATDTQYF.

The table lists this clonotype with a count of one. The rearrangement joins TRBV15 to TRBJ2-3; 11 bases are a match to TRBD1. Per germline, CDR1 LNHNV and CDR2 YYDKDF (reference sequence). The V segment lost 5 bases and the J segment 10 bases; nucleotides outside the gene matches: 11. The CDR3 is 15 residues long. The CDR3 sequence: CATSLGQGARDAQYF. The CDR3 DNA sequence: TGTGCCACCAGCCTTGGACAGGGGGCCCGCGACGCGCAGTATTTT. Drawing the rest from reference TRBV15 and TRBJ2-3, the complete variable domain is DAMVIQNPRYQVTQFGKPVTLSCSQTLNHNVMYWYQQKSSQAPKLLFHYYDKDFNNEADTPDNFQSRRPNTSFCFLDIRSPGLGDTAMYLCATSLGQGARDAQYFGPGTRLTVL.

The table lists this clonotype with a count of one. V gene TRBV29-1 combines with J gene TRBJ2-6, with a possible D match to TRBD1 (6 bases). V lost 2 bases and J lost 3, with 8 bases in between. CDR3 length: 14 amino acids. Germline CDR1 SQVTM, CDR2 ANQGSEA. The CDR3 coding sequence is TGCAGCGTTGAAAAGGGGGTTGGGGCCAACGTCCTGACTTTC. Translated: CSVEKGVGANVLTF. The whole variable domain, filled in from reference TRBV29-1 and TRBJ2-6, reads SAVISQKPSRDICQRGTSLTIQCQVDSQVTMMFWYRQQPGQSLTLIATANQGSEATYESGFVIDKFPISRPNLTFSTLTVSNMSPEDSSIYLCSVEKGVGANVLTFGAGSRLTVL.

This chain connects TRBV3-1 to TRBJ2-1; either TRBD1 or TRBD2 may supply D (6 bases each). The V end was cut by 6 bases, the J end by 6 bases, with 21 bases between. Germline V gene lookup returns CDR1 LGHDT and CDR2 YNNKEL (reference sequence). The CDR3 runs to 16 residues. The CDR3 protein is CASSPMGGPHSNEQFF. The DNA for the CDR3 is TGTGCCAGCAGTCCCATGGGGGGCCCCCATTCCAATGAGCAGTTCTTC.

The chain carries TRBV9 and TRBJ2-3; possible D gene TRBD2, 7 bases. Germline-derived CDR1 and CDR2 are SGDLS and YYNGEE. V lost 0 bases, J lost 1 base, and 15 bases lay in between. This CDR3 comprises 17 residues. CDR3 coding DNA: TGTGCCAGCAGCGTAGTCGGGGGGCGCTTGGGCACAGATACGCAGTATTTT. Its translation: CASSVVGGRLGTDTQYF. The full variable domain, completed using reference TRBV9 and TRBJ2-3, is DSGVTQTPKHLITATGQRVTLRCSPRSGDLSVYWYQQSLDQGLQFLIQYYNGEERAKGNILERFSAQQFPDLHSELNLSSLELGDSALYFCASSVVGGRLGTDTQYFGPGTRLTVL.

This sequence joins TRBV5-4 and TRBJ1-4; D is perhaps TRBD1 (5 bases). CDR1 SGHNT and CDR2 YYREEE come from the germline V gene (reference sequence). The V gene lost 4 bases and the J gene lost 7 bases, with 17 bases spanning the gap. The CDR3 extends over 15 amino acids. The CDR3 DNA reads TGTGCCAGCAGCAACGGCGGGCTCCAGGGTGAAAAACTGTTTTTT. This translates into CASSNGGLQGEKLFF.

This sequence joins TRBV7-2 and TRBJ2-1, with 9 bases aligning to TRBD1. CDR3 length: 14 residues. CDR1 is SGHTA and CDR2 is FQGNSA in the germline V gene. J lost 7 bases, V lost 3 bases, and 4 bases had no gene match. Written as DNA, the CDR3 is TGTGCCAGCAGCTTCCGGACAGGGGAGAATGAGCAGTTCTTC. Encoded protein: CASSFRTGENEQFF.

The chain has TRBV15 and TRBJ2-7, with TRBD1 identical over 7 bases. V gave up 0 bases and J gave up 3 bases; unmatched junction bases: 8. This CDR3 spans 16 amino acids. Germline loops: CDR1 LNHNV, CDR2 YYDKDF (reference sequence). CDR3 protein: CATSRERTGEGYEQYF. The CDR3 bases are TGTGCCACCAGCAGAGAGAGAACAGGGGAAGGCTACGAGCAGTACTTC. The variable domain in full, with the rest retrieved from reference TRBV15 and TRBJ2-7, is DAMVIQNPRYQVTQFGKPVTLSCSQTLNHNVMYWYQQKSSQAPKLLFHYYDKDFNNEADTPDNFQSRRPNTSFCFLDIRSPGLGDTAMYLCATSRERTGEGYEQYFGPGTRLTVT.

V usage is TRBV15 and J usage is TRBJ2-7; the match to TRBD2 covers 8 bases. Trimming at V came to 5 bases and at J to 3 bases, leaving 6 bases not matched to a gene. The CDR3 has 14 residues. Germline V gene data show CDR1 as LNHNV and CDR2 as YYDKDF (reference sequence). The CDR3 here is CATSRGGGNYEQYF. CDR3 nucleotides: TGTGCCACCAGCCGGGGCGGGGGGAACTACGAGCAGTACTTC. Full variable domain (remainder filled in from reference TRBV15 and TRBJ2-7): DAMVIQNPRYQVTQFGKPVTLSCSQTLNHNVMYWYQQKSSQAPKLLFHYYDKDFNNEADTPDNFQSRRPNTSFCFLDIRSPGLGDTAMYLCATSRGGGNYEQYFGPGTRLTVT.

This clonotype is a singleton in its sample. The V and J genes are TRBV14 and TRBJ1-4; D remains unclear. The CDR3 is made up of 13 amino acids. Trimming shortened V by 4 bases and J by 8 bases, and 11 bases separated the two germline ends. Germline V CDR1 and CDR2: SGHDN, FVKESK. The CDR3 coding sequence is TGTGCCAGCAGCCCGGAGATTTGGGAAAAACTGTTTTTT. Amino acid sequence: CASSPEIWEKLFF.

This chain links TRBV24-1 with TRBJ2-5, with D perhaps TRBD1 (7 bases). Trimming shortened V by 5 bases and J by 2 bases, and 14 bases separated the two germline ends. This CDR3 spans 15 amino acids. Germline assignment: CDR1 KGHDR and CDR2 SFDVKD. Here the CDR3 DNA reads TGTGCCACCAGTGCGGCAGGGGGGATACAAGAGACCCAGTACTTC. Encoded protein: CATSAAGGIQETQYF.

The CDR3 region is CSGRGLGSYNEQFF. The CDR3 DNA reads as TGCAGCGGGAGAGGACTGGGCTCCTACAATGAGCAGTTCTTC. The V and J genes are TRBV29-1 and TRBJ2-1, with a weak D call TRBD2 (5 bases). This CDR3 region has 14 residues. The V gene's germline CDR1 is SQVTM and CDR2 ANQGSEA. Trimming shortened V by 7 bases and J by 0 bases, and 13 bases separated the two germline ends.

CDR3 nucleotides: TGTGCCACCAGCAGAGATCTGGGGGGCCGTTCGGCCCAGCATTTT. Its translation is CATSRDLGGRSAQHF. The J gene is TRBJ1-5, the V gene TRBV15; weak D call: TRBD1 (6 bases). Trimming cost V 0 bases and J 11 bases, with 17 bases left between them. CDR1 LNHNV and CDR2 YYDKDF come from the germline V gene (reference sequence). This CDR3 has 15 amino acids.

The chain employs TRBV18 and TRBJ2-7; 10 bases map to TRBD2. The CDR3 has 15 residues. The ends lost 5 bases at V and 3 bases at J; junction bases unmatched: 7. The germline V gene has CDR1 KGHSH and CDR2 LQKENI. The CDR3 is CASSTGRTSGYEQYF. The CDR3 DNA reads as TGTGCCAGCTCAACGGGAAGGACTAGCGGCTACGAGCAGTACTTC.

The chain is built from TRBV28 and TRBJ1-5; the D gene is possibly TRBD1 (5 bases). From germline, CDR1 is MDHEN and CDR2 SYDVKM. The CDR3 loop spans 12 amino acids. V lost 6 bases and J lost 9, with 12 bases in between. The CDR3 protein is CASRRTQGPQHF. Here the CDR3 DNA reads TGTGCCAGCAGACGGACTCAGGGGCCCCAGCATTTT. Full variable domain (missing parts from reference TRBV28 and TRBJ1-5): DVKVTQSSRYLVKRTGEKVFLECVQDMDHENMFWYRQDPGLGLRLIYFSYDVKMKEKGDIPEGYSVSREKKERFSLILESASTNQTSMYLCASRRTQGPQHFGDGTRLSIL.

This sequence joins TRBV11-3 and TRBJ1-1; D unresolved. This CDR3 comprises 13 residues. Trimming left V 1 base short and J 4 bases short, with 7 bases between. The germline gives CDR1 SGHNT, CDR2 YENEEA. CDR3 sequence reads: CASSLAFGTEAFF. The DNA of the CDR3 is TGTGCCAGCAGCTTAGCTTTCGGCACTGAAGCTTTCTTT.

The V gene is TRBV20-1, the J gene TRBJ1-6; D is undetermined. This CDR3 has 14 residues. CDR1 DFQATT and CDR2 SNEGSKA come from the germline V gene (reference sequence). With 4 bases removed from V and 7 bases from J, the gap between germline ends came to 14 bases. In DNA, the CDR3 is TGCAGTGCTAAATCCGGAGGGAACAATTCACCCCTCCACTTT. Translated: CSAKSGGNNSPLHF.

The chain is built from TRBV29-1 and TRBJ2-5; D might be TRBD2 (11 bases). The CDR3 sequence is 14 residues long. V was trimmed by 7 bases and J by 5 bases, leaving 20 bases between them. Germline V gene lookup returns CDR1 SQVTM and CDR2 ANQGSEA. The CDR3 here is CSGGQGTSGETQYF. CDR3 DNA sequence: TGCAGCGGGGGACAGGGGACTAGCGGCGAGACCCAGTACTTC. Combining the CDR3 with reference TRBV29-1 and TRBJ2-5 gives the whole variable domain SAVISQKPSRDICQRGTSLTIQCQVDSQVTMMFWYRQQPGQSLTLIATANQGSEATYESGFVIDKFPISRPNLTFSTLTVSNMSPEDSSIYLCSGGQGTSGETQYFGPGTRLLVL.

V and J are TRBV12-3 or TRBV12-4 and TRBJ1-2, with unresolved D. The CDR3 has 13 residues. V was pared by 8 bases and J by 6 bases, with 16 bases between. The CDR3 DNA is TGTGCCAGCTCGGTTGCGGGCAGCGATGGCTACACCTTC. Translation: CASSVAGSDGYTF.

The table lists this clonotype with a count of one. CDR3 in amino acids: CASSQASGGAETQYF. The CDR3, as DNA: TGCGCCAGCAGCCAAGCTAGCGGGGGGGCAGAGACCCAGTACTTC. This sequence joins TRBV4-3 and TRBJ2-5; 12 bases match TRBD2. Germline-derived CDR1 and CDR2 are LGHNA and YSLEER. The CDR3 spans 15 residues. J was trimmed by 4 bases and V by 1 base; bases with no gene match: 1.